This T cell receptor (beta chain) was profiled in a study of blood T cell repertoires in COVID-19. On the study more broadly: Researchers got acute and convalescent COVID-19 samples from the United States, Italy and Spain. PBMCs, B-cell-depleted T cells, or T cells provided the cDNA or gDNA that made up the material.

In the study's own analysis: It was from reference gene primer amplification that nucleated cell counts were estimated. Method: immunoSEQ multiplex PCR; TCRdb's copy keeps in-frame clones and lacks some. The V and J calls and clone size were taken over from that table, and D and trimming were inferred from the DNA. In the table there are 87,000 or so clones, under 85% of which are singletons. The CDR3 totals 14 residues. The germline V and J ends were trimmed by 8 bases and 1 base, with 14 bases remaining between them. Per the germline V gene, CDR1 is KGHSH and CDR2 is LQKENI. A Seattle source enrolled patients during active infection and followed them longitudinally.

The sample comprised peripheral blood. V and J are TRBV18 and TRBJ1-2, with D possibly matching TRBD1 (5 bases). This receptor was taken from a woman of 80 years or more with COVID-19, enrolled during active disease. The chain's CDR3 is CASHPGGVNYGYTF. CDR3 DNA sequence: TGTGCCAGCCATCCAGGAGGGGTTAACTATGGCTACACCTTC.